This T cell receptor (beta chain) stems from a study of cytomegalovirus exposure and HLA in healthy donors. Study-level background: Early release data held some 79 million unique TCRs from HLA-typed donors.

A multiplex PCR was run with 60 Vbeta primers and 13 Jbeta primers. Sequencing was performed with immunoSEQ multiplex PCR; in TCRdb, only in-frame clones are kept and a portion is missing. In all, the sample yields 90,000 to 130,000 clones. Regarding the study as a whole: Reportedly, cytomegalovirus status was diagnosed with high sensitivity and specificity. Later work found most CMV-associated TCR beta chains apparently HLA-restricted. TCR beta V segments were, for the most part, productive about 87% or about 30% of the time in an earlier analysis.

With regard to this clone: What it binds is not known.

V shed 5 bases, J shed 10 bases, and the junction held 10 bases outside the gene matches. Germline CDR1 SEHNR, CDR2 FQNEAQ (reference sequence). This CDR3 spans 14 amino acids. The sequenced sample consisted of PBMCs. The chain joins TRBV7-9 to TRBJ2-1; the match to TRBD2 covers 8 bases. The TCR sequence derives from a man aged 35 to 55 in good health and CMV-seropositive. The CDR3 sequence is CASSPGGGGLEQFF. For the CDR3, the DNA is TGTGCCAGCAGCCCGGGAGGGGGAGGACTCGAGCAGTTCTTC. Filled out from reference TRBV7-9 and TRBJ2-1, the complete variable domain reads DTGVSQNPRHKITKRGQNVTFRCDPISEHNRLYWYRQTLGQGPEFLTYFQNEAQLEKSRLLSDRFSAERPKGSFSTLEIQRTEQGDSAMYLCASSPGGGGLEQFFGPGTRLTVL.